The 29 T cell receptor beta chains presented below share a single source sample, sequenced in a study of T cell responses to AZD1222 COVID-19 vaccine. Produced via immunoSEQ multiplex PCR; TCRdb's table is partial and in-frame only. The data contain roughly 120,000 clones, approximately 83% of them singletons. Sequencing used peripheral blood, obtained on day 0 of AZD1222 vaccination. These receptors all stem from an adult in good health.

The chain joins TRBV7-8 to TRBJ1-2, with unresolved D. V lost 2 bases and J lost 2, with 9 bases in between. The germline gives CDR1 SGHVS, CDR2 FQNEAQ. The CDR3 loop spans 14 amino acids. The CDR3 region has the DNA TGTGCCAGCAGCTTATATCCACCCAACTATGGCTACACCTTC. Its protein is CASSLYPPNYGYTF.

This chain uses TRBV3-1 (or the pseudogene TRBV3-2) with TRBJ2-3; no definite D call. Germline CDR1 and CDR2: LGHDT and YNNKEL (reference sequence). The CDR3 spans 11 residues. Trimming took 10 bases from V and 6 from J, leaving 11 bases between them. CDR3 protein: CAKGLSDTQYF. The CDR3 DNA is TGTGCCAAGGGCCTCTCGGATACGCAGTATTTT.

This clone has only a few counts. V and J are TRBV3-1 (or the pseudogene TRBV3-2) and TRBJ1-3, with a tentative D call TRBD1 (5 bases). Trimming shortened V by 5 bases and J by 2 bases, and 16 bases separated the two germline ends. Germline lookup yields CDR1 LGHDT and CDR2 YNNKEL (reference sequence). This CDR3 region has 16 residues. The CDR3 protein is CASSSLGGAAGNTIYF. CDR3 coding DNA: TGTGCCAGCAGCTCTCTCGGAGGGGCTGCTGGAAACACCATATATTTT.

CDR3 sequence reads: CASSQGTGKLVVTEAFF. The CDR3 nucleotides are TGTGCCAGCAGCCAAGGGACAGGGAAGTTGGTAGTCACTGAAGCTTTCTTT. The gene calls are TRBV9 and TRBJ1-1; 9 bases are shared with TRBD1. Losses at the gene ends were 4 bases for V and 4 bases for J; bases not matched to a gene: 14. Germline CDR1 and CDR2: SGDLS and YYNGEE. This CDR3 spans 17 amino acids.

As to this clone: Other nucleotide sequences from this sample produce the same CDR3. The chain joins TRBV12-3 or TRBV12-4 to TRBJ1-5; D call uncertain. V was pared by 3 bases and J by 7 bases, with 4 bases between. The CDR3 totals 11 residues. The CDR3, as DNA: TGTGCCAGCAGTTTGGGACAGCCCCAGCATTTT. It translates to CASSLGQPQHF.

The V gene is TRBV2, the J gene TRBJ2-7, with 11 bases aligning to TRBD1. Germline V gives CDR1 SNHLY, CDR2 FYNNEI. This CDR3 is 12 amino acids long. Losses at the gene ends were 10 bases for V and 7 bases for J; bases not matched to a gene: 6. The CDR3 DNA reads TGTGCCATCCGGGACAGGGGGTTTGAGCAGTACTTC. It is translated as CAIRDRGFEQYF.

This clone is a singleton in its sample. The chain couples TRBV11-3 to TRBJ1-2; D is unresolved. This CDR3 has 15 residues. CDR1 is SGHNT, CDR2 YENEEA, per germline. V was clipped by 3 bases and J by 0 bases, with 11 bases between them. The CDR3 region has the DNA TGTGCCAGCAGCTTCTTAGGAGGGACTAACTATGGCTACACCTTC. Translating gives CASSFLGGTNYGYTF.

The V gene is TRBV7-2, the J gene TRBJ2-1, with 11 positions matching TRBD2. There are 15 residues in the CDR3. Germline V gene sequence: CDR1 SGHTA, CDR2 FQGNSA. The V segment lost 4 bases and the J segment 3 bases; nucleotides outside the gene matches: 2. This CDR3 is CASSWTSGHYNEQFF. CDR3 in DNA: TGTGCCAGCAGCTGGACTAGCGGGCACTACAATGAGCAGTTCTTC.

V and J are TRBV6-1 and TRBJ2-3, with D unclear. Germline V gives CDR1 MNHNS, CDR2 SASEGT. The V end lost 2 bases, the J end lost 5 bases, and 14 bases lay between the germline ends. The CDR3 loop spans 15 amino acids. The CDR3 DNA follows: TGTGCCAGCAGTGAATTTGGGGTAGCTGAAGATACGCAGTATTTT. Protein product: CASSEFGVAEDTQYF.

This chain joins TRBV6-4 and TRBJ1-1; 7 positions agree with TRBD1. Losses at the gene ends were 1 base for V and 7 bases for J; bases not matched to a gene: 0. The length of the CDR3 is 12 residues. Germline V gene lookup returns CDR1 MRHNA and CDR2 SNTAGT. The CDR3 DNA reads as TGTGCCAGCAGTGACTGGGACAGTGAAGCTTTCTTT. Protein: CASSDWDSEAFF.

This clone came up a few times. This chain's CDR3 is CASSLGDYSGTQYF. DNA for the CDR3: TGTGCCAGCAGCTTGGGGGACTATTCAGGGACCCAGTACTTC. The chain recombines TRBV5-4 with TRBJ2-5; TRBD2 matches 7 bases. The CDR3 is made up of 14 amino acids. V was clipped by 0 bases and J by 7 bases; unmatched bases: 6. Germline loops: CDR1 SGHNT, CDR2 YYREEE (reference sequence).

This clone occurred a few times. The rearrangement links TRBV7-2 to TRBJ2-1, with a tentative D call TRBD1 (6 bases). V shed 2 bases and J shed 4 bases, with 18 bases lying between them. The germline V gene encodes CDR1 SGHTA and CDR2 FQGNSA. This CDR3 has 17 amino acids. Here the CDR3 DNA reads TGTGCCAGCAGCTTAAAGGTACTCGGGACACCTTACAATGAGCAGTTCTTC. This sequence encodes CASSLKVLGTPYNEQFF.

The V call is TRBV27, the J call TRBJ1-2; 9 bases align to TRBD1. The CDR3 extends over 14 amino acids. After removal of 4 bases from V and 8 bases from J, the junction contained 8 bases not matched to a gene. The germline V gene has CDR1 MNHEY and CDR2 SMNVEV (reference sequence). This chain's CDR3 is CASSSQNRGRGYTF. In DNA, the CDR3 is TGTGCCAGCAGTTCTCAGAACAGGGGGCGCGGCTACACCTTC.

J is TRBJ1-5 and V is TRBV18; possibly TRBD1 for D (6 bases). Germline values: CDR1 KGHSH, CDR2 LQKENI. Trimming left V 3 bases short and J 7 bases short, with 22 bases between. The CDR3 totals 17 residues. CDR3 loop: CASSPAGGNRVKQPQHF. DNA of the CDR3: TGTGCCAGCTCACCCGCCGGAGGTAACAGGGTAAAACAGCCCCAGCATTTT.

The gene calls are TRBV28 and TRBJ1-6, with D unresolved. This CDR3 is 20 amino acids long. Germline V gene data show CDR1 as MDHEN and CDR2 as SYDVKM. V was shortened by 1 base and J by 0 bases, with 19 bases between the two germline ends. The CDR3 nucleotides are TGTGCCAGCAGTTTATACCGATTGACCCCCCAGAGCTCCTATAATTCACCCCTCCACTTT. Protein: CASSLYRLTPQSSYNSPLHF.

CDR3 in amino acids: CASSRSSGGTYNEQFF. The CDR3 DNA follows: TGTGCCAGCAGCCGAAGTAGCGGGGGGACCTACAATGAGCAGTTCTTC. The chain has TRBV5-4 and TRBJ2-1; 10 bases fit TRBD2. The length of the CDR3 is 16 residues. V gave up 4 bases and J gave up 2 bases; unmatched junction bases: 6. CDR1 and CDR2 (germline): SGHNT, YYREEE (reference sequence).

This clone appeared once. This chain uses TRBV6-1 with TRBJ1-2; D call uncertain. The CDR3 spans 13 residues. V was clipped by 3 bases and J by 5 bases, with 10 bases between them. Germline-derived CDR1 and CDR2 are MNHNS and SASEGT. CDR3 loop: CASSEFSVYGYTF. The CDR3 DNA follows: TGTGCCAGCAGTGAGTTCTCGGTGTATGGCTACACCTTC.

The chain links TRBV28 to TRBJ2-3; D is ambiguous. The CDR3 extends over 14 amino acids. The V gene's germline CDR1 is MDHEN and CDR2 SYDVKM. The V end lost 3 bases, the J end lost 0 bases, and 7 bases lay between the germline ends. This chain's CDR3 is CASSFRRSTDTQYF. The CDR3 region has the DNA TGTGCCAGCAGTTTTCGACGAAGCACAGATACGCAGTATTTT.

The chain is built from TRBV9 and TRBJ1-1, with TRBD1 matching 9 bases. The CDR3 covers 16 residues. CDR1 is SGDLS, CDR2 YYNGEE, per germline. V dropped 3 bases and J dropped 2; count of bases not matched to a gene: 8. The CDR3 DNA reads TGTGCCAGCAGCGGACGGACAGGGGCTGAAAACACTGAAGCTTTCTTT. Protein sequence: CASSGRTGAENTEAFF.

The chain employs TRBV27 and TRBJ1-2, with 7 bases fitting TRBD1. Trimming cost V 6 bases and J 6 bases; bases outside gene matches: 10. There are 14 residues in the CDR3. Germline V lookup: CDR1 MNHEY, CDR2 SMNVEV (reference sequence). The CDR3 DNA is TGTGCCAGCAGACGGACAGGCGACCGGGATGGCTACACCTTC. It codes for CASRRTGDRDGYTF.

The chain has TRBV27 and TRBJ2-7; 8 positions agree with TRBD2. CDR3 length: 13 amino acids. Germline-derived CDR1 and CDR2 are MNHEY and SMNVEV (reference sequence). Unmatched junction bases numbered 11, after V lost 8 bases and J lost 8 bases. The CDR3 nucleotides read TGTGCCAGCTCGAGGATCACTAGCGGAAAGCAGTACTTC. This codes for CASSRITSGKQYF.

The genes are TRBV6-1 and TRBJ1-5, with TRBD1 identical over 10 bases. Trimming cost V 1 base and J 7 bases; bases outside gene matches: 13. CDR1 is MNHNS, CDR2 SASEGT, per germline. The CDR3 has 18 residues. CDR3 DNA: TGTGCCAGCAGTGAAGAGGGCCGTCGACAGGGGGCCGGGCAGCCCCAGCATTTT. Residues: CASSEEGRRQGAGQPQHF.

The sample holds a few counts of this clone. The V gene is TRBV7-8, the J gene TRBJ1-3; tentative D call: TRBD1 (6 bases). The CDR3 totals 15 residues. V was clipped by 5 bases and J by 4 bases, with 15 bases between them. The germline V gene encodes CDR1 SGHVS and CDR2 FQNEAQ. The CDR3 nucleotides read TGTGCCAGCAGCGCACGAATGGGACAAGGAAACACCATATATTTT. Protein sequence: CASSARMGQGNTIYF.

This sequence joins TRBV3-1 (or the pseudogene TRBV3-2) and TRBJ2-1; the match to TRBD2 covers 8 bases. Per the germline V gene, CDR1 is LGHDT and CDR2 is YNNKEL (reference sequence). The V gene end was trimmed by 4 bases and the J gene end by 2 bases; junction bases not matched to a gene: 13. CDR3 length: 18 residues. CDR3 amino acids: CASSRILAERSAYNEQFF. In nucleotides, the CDR3 is TGTGCCAGCAGCCGTATACTAGCGGAGAGGAGCGCCTACAATGAGCAGTTCTTC.

The chain employs TRBV4-3 and TRBJ1-4, with 8 positions matching TRBD1. This CDR3 is 14 amino acids long. The ends lost 4 bases at V and 5 bases at J; junction bases unmatched: 3. The germline CDR1 and CDR2 sequences are LGHNA and YSLEER. As DNA, the CDR3 is TGCGCCAGCAGCCCGACAGGGGCGAATGAAAAACTGTTTTTT. It yields the protein CASSPTGANEKLFF.

The V gene is TRBV11-2, the J gene TRBJ2-7; TRBD2 matches 8 bases. Germline V gene data show CDR1 as SGHAT and CDR2 as FQNNGV. V trimming: 2 bases; J trimming: 4 bases; junction bases outside the gene matches: 7. The CDR3 consists of 15 residues. Here the CDR3 DNA reads TGTGCCAGCAGCTTATTGGGCGGGGGGAGGTACGAGCAGTACTTC. It specifies CASSLLGGGRYEQYF.

This clone showed up just a few times. V and J are TRBV6-1 and TRBJ2-7; TRBD2 is a possible D gene (5 bases). Trimming pared 1 base from V and 0 bases from J, leaving 10 bases between. The CDR3 extends over 15 amino acids. CDR1 and CDR2 (germline): MNHNS, SASEGT. CDR3 nucleotides: TGTGCCAGCAGTGAAGTTTTAGGGAGCTCCTACGAGCAGTACTTC. This encodes CASSEVLGSSYEQYF.

The gene calls are TRBV19 and TRBJ1-2; D uncertain. Germline V lookup: CDR1 LNHDA, CDR2 SQIVND (reference sequence). The CDR3 contains 12 residues. V was cut by 10 bases and J by 2 bases, with 11 bases left in between. The CDR3 DNA reads as TGTGCCACAACGTACGCGAACTATGGCTACACCTTC. This gives the protein CATTYANYGYTF.

The V and J genes are TRBV15 and TRBJ2-6; weak D call: TRBD2 (5 bases). Germline-derived CDR1 and CDR2 are LNHNV and YYDKDF (reference sequence). The CDR3 covers 17 residues. V lost 2 bases and J lost 0, with 11 bases in between. CDR3 in DNA: TGTGCCACCAGCAGACGAGGGATCCGCTCTGGGGCCAACGTCCTGACTTTC. Amino acids: CATSRRGIRSGANVLTF.